This T cell receptor (beta chain) derives from a study of CD8 T cells in Susac syndrome. The authors reverse transcribed roughly 0.5 to 1 ug RNA with random hexamers. TCRdb redid the calling of the immunoSEQ multiplex PCR reads with MiXCR, one entry per CDR3 protein. Of a few hundred thousand distinct CDR3 sequences listed, around 93% are singletons. V was cut by 2 bases and J by 0 bases, with 3 bases left in between. The CDR3 contains 14 residues. In germline, CDR1 is KGHDR, CDR2 SFDVKD. The source is a human donor with multiple sclerosis. The chain uses TRBV24-1 and TRBJ1-4; no firm D call. Sequencing input: CD4+ T cells from PBMCs. CDR3 sequence reads: CATSDSTTNEKLFF. The CDR3 DNA reads as TGTGCCACCAGTGATTCGACAACTAATGAAAAACTGTTTTTT.